The 7 T cell receptor beta chains given below trace back to one sample, sequenced in a study of Ad26.COV2.S vaccination and SARS-CoV-2 variants. Treatment meaning: 19 received Ad26.COV2.S at low or high dose, single or two shots; about 5 received placebo; per-sample allocation not given. Specimen acquisition occurred on day 63 following the initial vaccine or placebo injection. Profiled with immunoSEQ multiplex PCR; TCRdb holds only in-frame clones, not every one. The data contain some 420,000 clones, 85% to 90% of them singletons. The sample consisted of peripheral blood, taken in a trial of Ad26.COV2.S vaccine versus placebo. The origin of the receptors is a person between 18 and 65 years old who received the Ad26.COV2.S COVID-19 vaccine or a placebo.

The chain carries TRBV6-5 and TRBJ2-5, with 10 bases matching TRBD2. Germline V gene lookup returns CDR1 MNHEY and CDR2 SVGAGI. The V gene end was trimmed by 5 bases and the J gene end by 6 bases; junction bases not matched to a gene: 6. The CDR3 runs to 14 residues. The CDR3 loop reads CASSQRGGVKTQYF. The CDR3 DNA reads as TGTGCCAGCAGTCAGCGGGGGGGCGTGAAGACCCAGTACTTC.

Worth noting for this clone: The identical CDR3 is also encoded by other nucleotide sequences in the sample. V and J are TRBV30 and TRBJ1-1; D ambiguous. The CDR3 sequence is 13 residues long. The V and J ends lost 2 bases and 0 bases respectively, with 7 bases between them. Germline CDR1 reads GTSNPN; CDR2 reads SVGIG (reference sequence). CDR3 in amino acids: CAWSRSLNTEAFF. Written as DNA, the CDR3 is TGTGCCTGGAGTCGGAGTCTGAACACTGAAGCTTTCTTT.

This chain links TRBV21-1 with TRBJ1-4. TRBV21-1 is termed a pseudogene. CDR3 size: 18 residues. CDR3 DNA: TGTGCCAGCAGCAAAAAAGGAGGAGGGCGGGGGGATGATGAAAAACTGTTTTTT. It encodes CASSKKGGGRGDDEKLFF.

The CDR3 nucleotides read TGTGCCAGCAGCTTTAGACAGGGGCGGCGGAACACTGAAGCTTTCTTT. Its translation is CASSFRQGRRNTEAFF. The chain combines TRBV7-9 with TRBJ1-1; 8 nucleotides agree with TRBD1. The CDR3 contains 16 residues. Germline values: CDR1 SEHNR, CDR2 FQNEAQ (reference sequence). Trimming took 3 bases from V and 1 from J; bases not matched to a gene: 7.

The rearrangement uses TRBV19 and TRBJ2-3; D perhaps matches TRBD2 (6 bases). Between the trimmed V and J ends, which lost 5 bases and 8 bases, there was a span of 20 bases. The CDR3 spans 15 residues. The V gene's germline CDR1 is LNHDA and CDR2 SQIVND (reference sequence). DNA of the CDR3: TGTGCCAGTAGTGGATCGGACCCGGTGCGGGGTACGCAGTATTTT. Residues: CASSGSDPVRGTQYF.

This clone was seen only once. This chain links TRBV19 with TRBJ1-5; D possibly corresponds to TRBD1 (6 bases). The V end was cut by 4 bases, the J end by 7 bases, with 11 bases between. This CDR3 comprises 13 residues. Germline V lookup: CDR1 LNHDA, CDR2 SQIVND (reference sequence). CDR3 residues: CASSTTGLQPQHF. DNA for the CDR3: TGTGCCAGTAGTACAACAGGGTTGCAGCCCCAGCATTTT.

The rearrangement joins TRBV4-3 to TRBJ2-3; D perhaps matches TRBD1 (6 bases). This CDR3 has 18 residues. Trimming removed 1 base at V and 0 bases at J, with 17 bases between. Germline CDR1 LGHNA, CDR2 YSLEER. The CDR3 here is CASSQVFWGPSSTDTQYF. DNA for the CDR3: TGCGCCAGCAGCCAAGTTTTCTGGGGGCCGTCTAGCACAGATACGCAGTATTTT.